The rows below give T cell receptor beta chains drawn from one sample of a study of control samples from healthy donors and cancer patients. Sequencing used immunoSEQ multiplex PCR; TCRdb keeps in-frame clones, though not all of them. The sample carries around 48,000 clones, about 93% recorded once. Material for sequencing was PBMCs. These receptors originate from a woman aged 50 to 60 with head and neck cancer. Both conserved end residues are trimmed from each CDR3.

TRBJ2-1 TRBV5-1 ASSLKLAGVLEQF
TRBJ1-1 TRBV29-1 SVPQGGAGSNEAF
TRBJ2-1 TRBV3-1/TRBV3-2 ASSQVRGKNPHNEQF
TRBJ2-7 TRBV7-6 ASSLGSGQGYEQY
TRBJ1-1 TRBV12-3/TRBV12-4 ASRTGGTEAF
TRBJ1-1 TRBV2 ASSGTQNTEAF
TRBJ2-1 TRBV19 ASSIGNEQF
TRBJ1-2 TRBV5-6 ASSLTQSPYGYT
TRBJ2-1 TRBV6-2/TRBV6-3 ASSPLSRDNEQF
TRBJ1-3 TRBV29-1 SVLTGAEDTIY